The T cell receptor beta chain under discussion was sequenced for a study of blood T cell repertoires in COVID-19. Across the whole study: Collection of acute and convalescent COVID-19 samples took place in the United States, Italy and Spain. Sources were T cells, B-cell-depleted T cells, or PBMCs; the material itself was cDNA or gDNA.

Germline V gene data show CDR1 as LGHDT and CDR2 as YNNKEL (reference sequence). The CDR3 covers 16 residues. Unmatched junction bases numbered 2, after V lost 0 bases and J lost 4 bases. In the original workflow: The assay estimated nucleated cells by amplifying reference gene primers. Libraries were prepared by immunoSEQ multiplex PCR; TCRdb keeps only in-frame clonotypes and omits some of them. For V, J and clone size, that table is used; D and trimming come from the DNA. The sample shows around 62,000 clones, approximately 93% of them seen only once. The TCR comes from a man between 65 and 79 years old with active COVID-19. Sequenced input: peripheral blood. The rearrangement links TRBV3-1 (or the pseudogene TRBV3-2) to TRBJ2-1, with 11 positions matching TRBD2. In DNA form, the CDR3 reads TGTGCCAGCAGCCAAGAATCTAGCGGGGGGTACAATGAGCAGTTCTTC. Translation: CASSQESSGGYNEQFF.